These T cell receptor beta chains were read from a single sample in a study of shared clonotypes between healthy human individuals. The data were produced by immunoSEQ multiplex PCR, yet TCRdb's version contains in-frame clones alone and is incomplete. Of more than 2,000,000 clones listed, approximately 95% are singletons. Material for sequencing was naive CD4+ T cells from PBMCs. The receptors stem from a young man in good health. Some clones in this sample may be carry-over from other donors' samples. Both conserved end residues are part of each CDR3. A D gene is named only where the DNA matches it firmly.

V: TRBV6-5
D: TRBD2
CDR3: CASRGTSGRDNEQFF

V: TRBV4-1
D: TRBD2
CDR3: CASSPTSGANTGELFF

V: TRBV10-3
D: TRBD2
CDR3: CAIMDSSGRVNYNEQFF

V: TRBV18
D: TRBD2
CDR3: CASSTGLEDEQFF

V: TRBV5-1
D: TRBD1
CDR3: CASSTGQSSYEQYF

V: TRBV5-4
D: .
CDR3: CASSLPGNPYEQYF

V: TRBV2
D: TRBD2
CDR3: CASTASGGGELFF

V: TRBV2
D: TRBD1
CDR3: CASSDNAGGTNQPQHF

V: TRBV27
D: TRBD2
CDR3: CASSGTSGGEETQYF

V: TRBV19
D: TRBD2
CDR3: CASTTTSGTWNEQFF

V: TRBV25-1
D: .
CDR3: CASSAPGSGNEQFF

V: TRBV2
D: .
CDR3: CASSEEPTVSYEQYF

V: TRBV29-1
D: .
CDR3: CSVVLNSGANVLTF

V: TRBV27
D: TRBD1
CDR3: CASRSGGYNEQFF

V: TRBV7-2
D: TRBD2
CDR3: CASSLDLAGGRRETQYF

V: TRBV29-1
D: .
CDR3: CSVVTVMYEQYF

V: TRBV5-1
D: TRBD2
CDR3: CASSVAGRSNEQYF

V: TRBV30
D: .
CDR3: CAWSPRGEQFF

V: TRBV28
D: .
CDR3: CASSWSGNEKLFF

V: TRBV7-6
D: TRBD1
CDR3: CASSLSGGYTEAFF

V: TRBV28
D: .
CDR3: CASIEGPNEKLFF

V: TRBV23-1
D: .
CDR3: CASSQNVPGRGETQYF

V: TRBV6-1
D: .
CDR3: CASSEARNGLWNQPQHF

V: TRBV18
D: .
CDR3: CASSTDAGYTEAFF

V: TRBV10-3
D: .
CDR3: CAIGTDHQASPLHF

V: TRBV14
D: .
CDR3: CASSSLGTIYEKLFF

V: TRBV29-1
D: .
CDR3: CSVGSAAAGELFF

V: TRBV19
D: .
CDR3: CASSMTGPINQPQHF

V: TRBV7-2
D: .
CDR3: CASSLRATSSYNEQFF

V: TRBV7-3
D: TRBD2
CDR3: CASSDPSGGNTGELFF

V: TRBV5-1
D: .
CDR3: CASSPDPSTGYEQYF

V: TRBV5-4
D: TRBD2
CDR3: CASSAGLAGGYIQYF

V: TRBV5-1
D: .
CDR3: CASSLVSGLETQYF

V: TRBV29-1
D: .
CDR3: CSAARQTTEAFF

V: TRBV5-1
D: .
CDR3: CASSLDVREETQYF

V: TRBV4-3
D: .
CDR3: CASSQDLLDSPLHF

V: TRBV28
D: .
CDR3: CASSLATYEQYF

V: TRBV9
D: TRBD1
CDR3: CASSPGQGDYGYTF

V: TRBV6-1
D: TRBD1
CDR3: CASNDRVFASYEQYF

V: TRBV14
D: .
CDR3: CASSPGAYEQYF

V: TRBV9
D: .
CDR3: CASSPHPPLGYDAFF

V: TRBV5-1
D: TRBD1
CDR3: CASSLRTGIADTQYF

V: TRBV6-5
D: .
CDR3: CASSPNIGSDTQYF

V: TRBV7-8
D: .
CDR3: CASSQRGGVNNEKLFF

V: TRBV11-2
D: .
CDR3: CASSPDRQETQYF

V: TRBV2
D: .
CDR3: CASSETRWGYTF